This T cell receptor (beta chain) was recorded in a study of pediatric ulcerative colitis. TCRdb's table, derived via immunoSEQ multiplex PCR, lists solely in-frame clones and lacks some. The sample carries 30,000 to 45,000 clones, approximately 87% recorded once. The CDR3 is 13 residues long. Trimming took 1 base from V and 12 from J, leaving 15 bases between them. Germline V gene sequence: CDR1 SGHAT, CDR2 FQNNGV. The receptor was isolated from a girl aged 5 to 17 with moderate ulcerative colitis. The V gene is TRBV11-2, the J gene TRBJ1-1; unclear D gene. Sequencing used blood. CDR3 loop: CASSLGDRVGPFF. CDR3 nucleotide sequence: TGTGCCAGCAGCTTAGGCGACCGGGTAGGACCTTTCTTT.